This TCR beta chain is drawn from a study of Tregs in tolerant kidney transplant recipients. Measured with immunoSEQ multiplex PCR; TCRdb has only the in-frame clones, and not every one. The sample includes roughly 80,000 clones, about 98% of them seen just once. The length of the CDR3 is 18 residues. In germline, CDR1 is SGHAT, CDR2 FQDESV (reference sequence). With V trimmed by 1 base and J by 0 bases, 5 bases remained unmatched. J is TRBJ2-6 and V is TRBV11-1, with 8 bases that match TRBD1. Sequencing used CD4+ T cells from blood, obtained before the transplant. This TCR was recovered from a human donor who received a combined kidney and bone marrow transplant. CDR3 in amino acids: CASSLGQGPNSGANVLTF. The DNA of the CDR3 is TGTGCCAGCAGCTTAGGACAGGGGCCAAACTCTGGGGCCAACGTCCTGACTTTC.